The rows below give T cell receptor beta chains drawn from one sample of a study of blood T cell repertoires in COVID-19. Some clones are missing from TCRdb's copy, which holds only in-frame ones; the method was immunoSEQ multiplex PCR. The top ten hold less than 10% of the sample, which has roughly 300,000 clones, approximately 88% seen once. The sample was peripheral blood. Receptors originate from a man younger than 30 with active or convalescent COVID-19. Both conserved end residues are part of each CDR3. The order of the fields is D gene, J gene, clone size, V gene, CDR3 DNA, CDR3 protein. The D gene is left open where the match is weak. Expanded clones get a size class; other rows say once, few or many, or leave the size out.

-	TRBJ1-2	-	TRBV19	TGTGCCAGTAGTACAGGGTTAGGTGCGCGCTACTATGGCTACACCTTC	CASSTGLGARYYGYTF
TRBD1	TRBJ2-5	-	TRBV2	TGTGCCAGCAGTCGGACAGGGCGAGGAGAGACCCAGTACTTC	CASSRTGRGETQYF
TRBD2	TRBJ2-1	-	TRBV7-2	TGTGCCAGCAGCTTATACGCTAGCGGAGCCTACAATGAGCAGTTCTTC	CASSLYASGAYNEQFF
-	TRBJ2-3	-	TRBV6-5	TGTGCCAGCAGCCAGGGCGCAGATACGCAGTATTTT	CASSQGADTQYF
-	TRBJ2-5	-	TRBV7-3	TGTGCCAGCAGCTTGGGAGCTCAAGAGACCCAGTACTTC	CASSLGAQETQYF
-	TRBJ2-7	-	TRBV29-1	TGCAGCGTAGAGCCAGGGGGGAGCTCCTACGAGCAGTACTTC	CSVEPGGSSYEQYF
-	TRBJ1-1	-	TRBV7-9	TGTGCCAGCAGCTTAGGTAGTTTCCGCCCGTCCTTT	CASSLGSFRPSF
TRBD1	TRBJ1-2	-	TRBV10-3	TGTGCCATCAACAGGGGTGACGGCTATGGCTACACCTTC	CAINRGDGYGYTF
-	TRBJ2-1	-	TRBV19	TGTGCCAGTAGTATCTCCCCACAAAATGAGCAGTTCTTC	CASSISPQNEQFF
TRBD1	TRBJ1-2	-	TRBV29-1	TGCAGCGTTTTAAGGGGGCTGAGCTATGGCTACACCTTC	CSVLRGLSYGYTF
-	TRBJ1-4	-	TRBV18	TGTGCCAGCTCAAGGGGGAATAATGAAAAACTGTTTTTT	CASSRGNNEKLFF
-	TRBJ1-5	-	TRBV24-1	TGTGCCACCAGTGATCCCAGTAGCAATCAGCCCCAGCATTTT	CATSDPSSNQPQHF
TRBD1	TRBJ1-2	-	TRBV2	TGTGCCAGCAGCCCACAGGGGGCCTCGAACTATGGCTACACCTTC	CASSPQGASNYGYTF
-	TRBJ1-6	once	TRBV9	TGTGCCAGCAGCGTAGACTCAGGGCCAGGTTCACCCCTCCACTTT	CASSVDSGPGSPLHF
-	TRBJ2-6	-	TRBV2	TGTGCCAGCAGTGTCACCCAGGGGGGGGCCAACGTCCTGACTTTC	CASSVTQGGANVLTF
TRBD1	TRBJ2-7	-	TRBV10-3	TGTGCCATCAGTTCAAGACAGGGGATGGCTAAAGAGCAGTACTTC	CAISSRQGMAKEQYF
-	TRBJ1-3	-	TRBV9	TGTGCCAGCAGCGTGAGCGGGGCAGGGGCTGGAAACACCATATATTTT	CASSVSGAGAGNTIYF
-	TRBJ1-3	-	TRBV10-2	TGCGCCAGCAGTGATTTGGGGAGGGCCGGAAACACCATATATTTT	CASSDLGRAGNTIYF
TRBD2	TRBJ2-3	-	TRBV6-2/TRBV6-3	TGTGCCAGCAGTTACCACCCTTGGCGGGGGGGGACAGATACGCAGTATTTT	CASSYHPWRGGTDTQYF
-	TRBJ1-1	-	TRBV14	TGTGCCAGCAGCCAGGTCGGACAGCCCTACATGAACACTGAAGCTTTCTTT	CASSQVGQPYMNTEAFF
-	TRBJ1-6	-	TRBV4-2	TGTGCCAGCAGCCCCCGCGGCGAACTTAATTCACCCCTCCACTTT	CASSPRGELNSPLHF